The T cell receptor beta chain described here comes from a study of blood T cells in healthy people across ages. Study-wide results and caveats: Comparison with aged donors showed that long-lived donors had more naive CD4+ cells and higher diversity. Estimates of diversity drawn from one million T cells were considered underestimates. Nothing was known about donor CMV status, and this possibly confounded expanded clonotype changes.

A sample-barcoded 5' primer and a J-beta primer mix were used in a second PCR of roughly 7 to 12 cycles. In TCRdb, the 5' RACE reads were re-called with MiXCR into one record per CDR3 protein. The sample lists about 1 million distinct CDR3 sequences, over 35% occurring once. Concerning this clonotype itself: Antigen: not known.

V lost 7 bases and J 0 bases, leaving 13 bases between the germline ends. The germline V gene has CDR1 DFQATT and CDR2 SNEGSKA (reference sequence). The CDR3 is made up of 13 amino acids. Donors ranged from roughly 6 to 90 years old and were healthy Caucasians in Russia. The receptor was isolated from a woman aged 60-75 years in good health. The sample comprised blood. This chain uses TRBV20-1 with TRBJ2-7; the D is unclear. The CDR3 here is CSGEPPSSYEQYF. DNA of the CDR3: TGCAGTGGTGAGCCTCCCAGCTCCTACGAGCAGTACTTC.